This TCR beta chain was identified in a study of regulatory T cells in long-lasting Graves disease. About the research overall: By definition, persistent Graves' disease involved antithyroid drugs for over 5 years alongside positive TSH receptor antibodies.

Described time point: persistent/refractory GD, antithyroid drugs over 5 years with positive TRAb. RNA isolated from PBMCs was used to make the TCR library. Diagnosis followed American Thyroid Association guidelines for Graves' disease. Findings of the study overall: The study found TRBV28, TRBJ1-2 and TRBJ2-5 favored in persistent disease. Samples came from peripheral blood alone, without thyroid tissue.

Points on this clonotype: Antigen: not known.

Assembly of TCR beta libraries relied on iRepertoire HTBI primers together with Arm-PCR of CDR3 regions. TCRdb independently ran MiXCR on the multiplex PCR reads; one entry per CDR3 protein. There are around 400,000 distinct CDR3 sequences in the sample; approximately 23% occur only once, and around a quarter lies in the top ten. J lost 4 bases, V lost 7 bases, and 17 bases had no gene match. The CDR3 runs to 18 residues. The germline V gene has CDR1 SNHLY and CDR2 FYNNEI. The V call is TRBV2, the J call TRBJ2-3; TRBD2 matches at 10 bases. The sequence was collected from a woman aged 40-49 years with Graves disease. The specimen was peripheral blood mononuclear cells (PBMCs), collected when the disease was refractory, from a patient treated with antithyroid drugs. CDR3 nucleotide sequence: TGTGCCAGCACCGGAAGGGGAGCTAGCGGGAGCGGCGCAGATACGCAGTATTTT. Translating gives CASTGRGASGSGADTQYF.